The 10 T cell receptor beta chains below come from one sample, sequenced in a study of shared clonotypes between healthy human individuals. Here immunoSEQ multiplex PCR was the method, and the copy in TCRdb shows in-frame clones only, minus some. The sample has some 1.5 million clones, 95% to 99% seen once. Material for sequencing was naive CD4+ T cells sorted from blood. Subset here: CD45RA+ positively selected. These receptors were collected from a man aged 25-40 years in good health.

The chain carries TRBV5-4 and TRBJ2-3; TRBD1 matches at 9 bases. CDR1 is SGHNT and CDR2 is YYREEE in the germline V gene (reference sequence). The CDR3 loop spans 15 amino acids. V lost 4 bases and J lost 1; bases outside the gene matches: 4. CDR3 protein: CASSPGTGRTDTQYF. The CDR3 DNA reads TGTGCCAGCAGCCCGGGGACAGGGCGCACAGATACGCAGTATTTT.

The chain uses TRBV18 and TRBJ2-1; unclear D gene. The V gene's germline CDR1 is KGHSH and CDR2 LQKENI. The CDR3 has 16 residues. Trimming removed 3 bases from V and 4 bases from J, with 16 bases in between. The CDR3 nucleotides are TGTGCCAGCTCACCGCCTGAGCCCCAACCGTACAATGAGCAGTTCTTC. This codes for CASSPPEPQPYNEQFF.

For the CDR3, the DNA is TGTGCCAGCAGCTTGTCGGTAGCGGGAGAGTACAATGAGCAGTTCTTC. The encoded protein is CASSLSVAGEYNEQFF. The chain joins TRBV5-5 to TRBJ2-1, with 9 bases matching TRBD2. V shed 1 base, J shed 4 bases, and the junction held 6 bases outside the gene matches. The CDR3 runs to 16 residues. Germline V lookup: CDR1 SGHKS, CDR2 YYEKEE (reference sequence).

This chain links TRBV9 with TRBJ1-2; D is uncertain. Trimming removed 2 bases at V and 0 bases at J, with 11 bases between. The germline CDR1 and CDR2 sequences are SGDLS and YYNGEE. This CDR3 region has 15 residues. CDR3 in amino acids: CASSVNVDANYGYTF. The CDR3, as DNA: TGTGCCAGCAGCGTTAACGTGGATGCTAACTATGGCTACACCTTC.

CDR3 DNA sequence: TGCGCCAGCAGCCAGGACAGCACCGGGGAGCTGTTTTTT. Translation gives CASSQDSTGELFF. The chain has TRBV4-3 and TRBJ2-2, with TRBD1 as a possible D gene (6 bases). This CDR3 is built from 13 residues. Trimming left V 3 bases short and J 4 bases short, with 6 bases between. In germline, CDR1 is LGHNA, CDR2 YSLEER.

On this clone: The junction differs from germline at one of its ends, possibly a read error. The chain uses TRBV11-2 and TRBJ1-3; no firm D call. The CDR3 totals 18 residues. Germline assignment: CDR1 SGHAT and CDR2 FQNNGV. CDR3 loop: CASNLEGAFVGSGNTIYF. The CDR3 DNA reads TGTGCCAGCAACTTAGAGGGCGCGTTCGTGGGGTCTGGAAACACCATATATTTT.

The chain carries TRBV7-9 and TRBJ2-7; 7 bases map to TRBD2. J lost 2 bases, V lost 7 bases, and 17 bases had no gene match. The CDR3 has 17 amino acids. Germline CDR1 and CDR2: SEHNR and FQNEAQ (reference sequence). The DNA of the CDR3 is TGTGCCAGCACACCCCCTAGGGCGGGGAGGGCCCCCTACGAGCAGTACTTC. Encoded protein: CASTPPRAGRAPYEQYF.

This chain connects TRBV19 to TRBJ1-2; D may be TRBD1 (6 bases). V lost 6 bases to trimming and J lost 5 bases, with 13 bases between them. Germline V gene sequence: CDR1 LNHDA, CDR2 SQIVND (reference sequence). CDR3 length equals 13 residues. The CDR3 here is CASSLDRVYGYTF. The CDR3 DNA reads TGTGCCAGTAGCCTGGACAGAGTATATGGCTACACCTTC.

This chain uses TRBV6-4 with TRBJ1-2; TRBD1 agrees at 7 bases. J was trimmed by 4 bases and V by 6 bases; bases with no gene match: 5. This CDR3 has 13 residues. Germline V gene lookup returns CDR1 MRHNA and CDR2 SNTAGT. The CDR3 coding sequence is TGTGCCAGCAGAAACCGGGACAGCTATGGCTACACCTTC. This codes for CASRNRDSYGYTF.

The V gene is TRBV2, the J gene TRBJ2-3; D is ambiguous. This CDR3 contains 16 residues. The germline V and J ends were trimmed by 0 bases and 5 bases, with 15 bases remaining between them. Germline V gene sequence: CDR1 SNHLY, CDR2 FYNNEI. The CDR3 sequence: CASSEARRRPVDTQYF. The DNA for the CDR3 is TGTGCCAGCAGTGAAGCGCGACGCCGTCCCGTAGATACGCAGTATTTT. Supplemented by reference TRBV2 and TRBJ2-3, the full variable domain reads EPEVTQTPSHQVTQMGQEVILRCVPISNHLYFYWYRQILGQKVEFLVSFYNNEISEKSEIFDDQFSVERPDGSNFTLKIRSTKLEDSAMYFCASSEARRRPVDTQYFGPGTRLTVL.